This TCR beta chain is from a study of technical replicates of blood from a few donors. Only in-frame clones appear in the TCRdb table, and some are missing; sequencing was by immunoSEQ multiplex PCR. The table shows tens of thousands of clones, with 92% occurring only once. Trimming took 0 bases from V and 0 from J; bases not matched to a gene: 3. The germline V gene encodes CDR1 SGHRS and CDR2 YFSETQ. The CDR3 covers 16 residues. The V call is TRBV5-1, the J call TRBJ2-1; 7 nucleotides agree with TRBD2. This receptor was identified in a human donor in good health. Source material: T cells isolated from PBMCs. CDR3 sequence: CASSLESGVSYNEQFF. Here the CDR3 DNA reads TGCGCCAGCAGCTTGGAAAGCGGGGTCTCCTACAATGAGCAGTTCTTC.